This T cell receptor beta chain was profiled in a study of T cell responses to AZD1222 COVID-19 vaccine. Study observations and caveats: Among the donors, most were white British and more were female, and clonal diversity was possibly underestimated. Sampling that yielded the repertoires occurred only after the peak T cell response. Spike-specific TCR repertoires showed rising breadth and depth after two AZD1222 doses. Across the whole spike, CD4 TCRs peaked at regions 160-218 and 743-854.

Germline assignment: CDR1 MGHDK and CDR2 SYGVNS. This CDR3 has 16 residues. Trimming removed 3 bases from V and 0 bases from J, with 11 bases in between. About this clone itself: What it recognizes is unknown.

Only in-frame clones appear in the TCRdb table, and some are missing; sequencing was by immunoSEQ multiplex PCR. Of some 150,000 clones in the sample, more than 75% were seen once. The chain carries TRBV25-1 and TRBJ2-2, with no clear D. This sequence was found in an adult who received the AZD1222 COVID-19 vaccine. Sample: peripheral blood, taken 28 days after the second AZD1222 dose. The CDR3 DNA is TGTGCCAGCAGTGATGTCTACATATCGAACACCGGGGAGCTGTTTTTT. Translating gives CASSDVYISNTGELFF. The complete variable domain, with remaining parts taken from reference TRBV25-1 and TRBJ2-2, reads EADIYQTPRYLVIGTGKKITLECSQTMGHDKMYWYQQDPGMELHLIHYSYGVNSTEKGDLSSESTVSRIRTEHFPLTLESARPSHTSQYLCASSDVYISNTGELFFGEGSRLTVL.